This TCR beta chain is drawn from a study of T cell changes during pregnancy in multiple sclerosis (dated by TCRdb to between 2018 and 2021). General notes on the study: The study looked at changes in the T cell repertoire across pregnancy in women with multiple sclerosis.

The germline V gene (reference sequence) provides CDR1 MNHEY and CDR2 SMNVEV. Reading from cysteine to phenylalanine, the CDR3 counts 16 amino acids. Only the CDR3 region is kept as DNA, spanning 48 bases read in frame from base 1. A distance of 19 bases separates the germline ends of V and J, which lose 5 bases and 2 bases respectively. Libraries were built with the immunoSEQ multiplex PCR assay. This immuneACCESS table, as held by TCRdb, lists in-frame sequences with V and J called but not all clones. Of the missing ones, under half trace to an unresolved V gene in checked studies; the others have no known cause. The sample table shows about 83,000 clones, and about 95% are seen once. In total, the top ten clones hold under 1.2% of the sample. Comment on this clone: Its target antigen remains unknown. Base-call qualities are not available, and no considerably larger clone is one nucleotide away.

This clonotype was obtained from a female donor with multiple sclerosis, enrolled in a pregnancy study. The sequencing used peripheral blood, collected in the second trimester of pregnancy. The receptor chain draws on TRBV27 and TRBJ2-7; tentative D gene TRBD2, with 7 bases matching. In nucleotide form, the sequence is TGTGCCAGCAGTATAAGACCCCGGGGGGCGCCCTACGAGCAGTACTTC. This yields the protein CASSIRPRGAPYEQYF.